Listed below are T cell receptor beta chains from one sample, sequenced in a study of cytomegalovirus exposure and HLA in healthy donors. Generated by immunoSEQ multiplex PCR, the TCRdb table keeps only in-frame clones and is missing some. This table has 100,000 or so clones, 70% to 80% appearing once. The sequencing input was PBMCs. These receptors all stem from a female donor in good health and CMV-seronegative. Each CDR3 is given with its conserved first and last residue. The order of the fields is V gene, J gene, clone size, CDR3 protein. A clone size is listed for some rows: how often the clone was seen (once, few, many), or a class if it is expanded.

>TRBV18|TRBJ1-3|-
CASSPPGTYRNTIYF
>TRBV19|TRBJ2-3|once
CASSIARTDTQYF
>TRBV6-4|TRBJ2-7|-
CASSELPAGTTEQYF
>TRBV6-6|TRBJ1-4|few
CASSLGQGNEKLFF
>TRBV6-1|TRBJ2-3|-
CASSEGSRQRGGSDTQYF
>TRBV14|TRBJ1-4|-
CASSQDTSTEEKLFF
>TRBV6-4|TRBJ1-5|-
CASSDDGGGQPQHF
>TRBV2|TRBJ2-5|-
CAGGMGSGAGNQETQYF
>TRBV7-2|TRBJ2-7|-
CASSLVPGHIGSYEQYF
>TRBV5-8|TRBJ1-4|-
CASSLATNEKLFF
>TRBV6-1|TRBJ1-4|-
CASSEPSFNEKLFF
>TRBV6-6|TRBJ1-3|-
CASSLTGGSGNTIYF
>TRBV2|TRBJ1-4|-
CASSEWNRGGEKLFF
>TRBV9|TRBJ2-2|-
CASSLRGAVGGELFF
>TRBV7-9|TRBJ2-7|-
CASSQAGGLRNFFGQYF
>TRBV6-5|TRBJ1-1|-
CASSYPGRQTEAFF
>TRBV4-1|TRBJ1-1|-
CASSQVSPTYTEAFF